Sequencing of this T cell receptor (beta chain) was carried out in a study of blood T cell repertoires in COVID-19. Participants were aged about 18 to 90 years, lived in around 22 US areas, and enrolled virtually. Profiling relied on immunoSEQ multiplex PCR, and the TCRdb table lists in-frame clones only, not all of them. The repertoire has a few hundred thousand clones, roughly 90% of them found once; the top ten carry under 20%. Losses at the gene ends were 0 bases for V and 5 bases for J; bases not matched to a gene: 6. This CDR3 is built from 15 residues. Germline V lookup: CDR1 LGHNA, CDR2 YNFKEQ.

The receptor comes from a woman aged 30 to 39 who had recovered from COVID-19. V gene TRBV4-2 combines with J gene TRBJ2-5; 7 bases agree with TRBD1. Sequenced: PBMCs or T cells enriched from blood (not recorded which). CDR3 loop: CASSQDTDRAETQYF. The CDR3 nucleotides are TGTGCCAGCAGCCAAGACACCGACAGGGCTGAGACCCAGTACTTC.